The T cell receptor beta chain under discussion was sequenced for a study of blood T cell repertoires in COVID-19 (TCRdb year 2020). Study-level background: Samples from collaborators originated in the United States, Italy and Spain and spanned both the acute and convalescent phases of COVID-19. The prospective study material was composed of cDNA or gDNA derived from T cells, B-cell-depleted T cells, or PBMCs. The repertoires were made available in a free public database intended to serve as a resource for research on the immune response to SARS-CoV-2. Nearly every sample came with metadata listing a de-identified subject ID, COVID-19 status, age in years and sex. HLA class I and class II types, where available, came from metadata supplied by the sample provider rather than from assay-based typing. Deeply sampled blood TCRbeta repertoires from subjects exposed to, actively infected with, or recovered from COVID-19 were included in the dataset. The samples were drawn from the first 160 participants of the ongoing ImmuneRACE study and from over 950 subjects provided by 6 global collaborators. What the authors observed across the whole study: How much clinical and demographic metadata was included differed by source and by participant, and the metadata was provided uncurated.

One collaborating source in Seattle enrolled patients during active infection and followed them longitudinally through the course of disease. Whole blood was collected in K2EDTA tubes by collaborating institutions according to the institutions' own protocols. For TCRbeta analysis, collaborators shipped samples in one of three forms: frozen whole blood, isolated PBMCs, or DNA extracted from either of those sample types. In the germline V gene, CDR1 corresponds to SGHDT and CDR2 to YYEEEE. Compared with germline, V lacks 4 bases and J lacks 4 bases; bases without a gene match: 9. Spanning cysteine to phenylalanine, the CDR3 consists of 16 amino acids. CDR3 DNA only is kept here, 48 bases in frame from base 1. TCRbeta CDR3 regions were amplified from genomic DNA by means of the immunoSEQ Assay, a bias-controlled multiplex PCR. Processing in the source paper ran as follows. The number of nucleated cells in each sample was estimated by amplification of reference gene primers within the assay. To quantify the absolute abundance of each unique TCRbeta CDR3 rearrangement, sequence reads were collapsed and filtered. For each sample, productive Simpson clonality was calculated by taking the square root of Simpson's diversity index across productive rearrangements. TCRdb re-hosts the immuneACCESS table, in-frame sequences only. Its copies lack some clones; in the studies checked, an unresolved V gene accounts for under half of them, and the cause for the rest is not known. The V and J calls and clone size come from that table; D and trimming were worked out from the DNA. This sample comprises 250,000 to 350,000 clones, 90% of them detected only once. The ten largest clones capture approximately 6.5% of the sample.

For this clone: Its antigen target is currently unknown. No qualities accompany the bases; no much larger clone lies one base away.

The sequencing sample was made of peripheral blood. The rearranged chain carries TRBV5-6 and TRBJ2-2; TRBD2 aligns with 8 central bases. The TCR was taken from a woman in her fifties or sixties with COVID-19, enrolled during active disease. The nucleotide sequence is given as TGTGCCAGCAGCCAGACCGGGACTAGTGGCACCGGGGAGCTGTTTTTT. It codes for CASSQTGTSGTGELFF.